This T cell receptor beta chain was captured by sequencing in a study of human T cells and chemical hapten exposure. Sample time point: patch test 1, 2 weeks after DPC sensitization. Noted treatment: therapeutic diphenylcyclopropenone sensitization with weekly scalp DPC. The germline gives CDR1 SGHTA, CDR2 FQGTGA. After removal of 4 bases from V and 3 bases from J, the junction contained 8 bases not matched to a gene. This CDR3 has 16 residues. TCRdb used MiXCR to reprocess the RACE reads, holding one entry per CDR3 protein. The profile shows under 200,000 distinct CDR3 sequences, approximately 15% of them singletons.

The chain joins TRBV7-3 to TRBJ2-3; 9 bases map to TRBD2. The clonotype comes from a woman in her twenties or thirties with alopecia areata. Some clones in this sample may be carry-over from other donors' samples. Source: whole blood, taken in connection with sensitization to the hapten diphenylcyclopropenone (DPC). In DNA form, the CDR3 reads TGTGCCAGCAGCTCCCGGCTAGCGGGGAGTACAGATACGCAGTATTTT. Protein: CASSSRLAGSTDTQYF. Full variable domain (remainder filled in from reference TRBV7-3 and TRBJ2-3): GAGVSQTPSNKVTEKGKYVELRCDPISGHTALYWYRQSLGQGPEFLIYFQGTGAADDSGLPNDRFFAVRPEGSVSTLKIQRTERGDSAVYLCASSSRLAGSTDTQYFGPGTRLTVL.